This TCR beta chain was identified during a study of T cells after yellow fever vaccination. Background on the study: SMART-Seq v4 Ultra Low Input prepared libraries from low-cell fractions.

Production of TCR cDNA was by 5'RACE template switching, which also added a universal primer site and UMIs. TCRdb passed the 5' RACE reads through MiXCR, listing each CDR3 protein once. The profile shows some 350,000 distinct CDR3 sequences, approximately 9% of them singletons. This clonotype was seen only a few times. Its specificity is not known. Study-wide results and limits: A minor fraction of clonotypes spanned both CD4 and CD8 compartments. The bulk population could contribute abundant contaminating clonotypes to FACS-sorted repertoires.

This TCR came from a man in his late teens or twenties who received the YFV17D yellow fever vaccine. Sequences were derived from PBMCs, sampled on the day of the first yellow fever vaccination.

The CDR3 loop reads CASSLMVSEQYF. DNA for the CDR3: TGTGCCAGCAGCCTTATGGTCTCCGAGCAGTACTTC. This chain uses TRBV7-9 with TRBJ2-7, with D uncertain. The CDR3 sequence is 12 residues long. Trimming left V 5 bases short and J 6 bases short, with 11 bases between. Germline CDR1 is SEHNR and CDR2 is FQNEAQ (reference sequence).